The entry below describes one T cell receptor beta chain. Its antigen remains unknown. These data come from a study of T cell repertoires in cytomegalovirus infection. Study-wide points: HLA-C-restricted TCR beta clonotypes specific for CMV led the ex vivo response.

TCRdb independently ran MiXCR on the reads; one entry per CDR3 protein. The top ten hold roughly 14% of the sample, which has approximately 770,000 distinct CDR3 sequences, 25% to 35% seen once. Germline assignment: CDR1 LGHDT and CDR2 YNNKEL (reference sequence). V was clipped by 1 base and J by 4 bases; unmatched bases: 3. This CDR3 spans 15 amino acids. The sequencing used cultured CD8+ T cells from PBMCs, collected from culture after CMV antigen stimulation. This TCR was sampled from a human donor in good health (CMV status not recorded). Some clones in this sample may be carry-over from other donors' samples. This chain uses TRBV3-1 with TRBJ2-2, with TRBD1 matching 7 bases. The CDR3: CASSQARGLTGELFF. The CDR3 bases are TGTGCCAGCAGCCAAGCAAGGGGGCTCACCGGGGAGCTGTTTTTT.